This T cell receptor beta chain was sequenced for a study of PD-L1 blockade in urothelial cancer (dated by TCRdb to the late 2010s). A note on the overall study: About 90% of the 29 patients were males with bladder-origin urothelial cancer, and about 65% of the 29 reported a prior smoking history. Durable clinical benefit was achieved by nine patients and was not achieved by 20 patients. In the same patients who had TCR sequencing, pretreatment tumors also underwent whole exome sequencing and RNA sequencing. Blood samples were analyzed at two time points: 3 weeks after treatment start (second dose) and 6 weeks after treatment start. Progression-free survival longer than 6 months counted as durable clinical benefit, and TCR features were additionally tested against both progression-free and overall survival. Blood samples yielded a median of 141,255 T cells and around 80,000 unique TCRs, with median clonality around 0.083. Pretreatment tumor samples and matched peripheral blood, collected serially before and after atezolizumab treatment, underwent TCR sequencing. An ECOG performance status of 0 or 1 was recorded for the patients, and 0 to 3 prior chemotherapy regimens had been received by the patients. Pretreatment blood TCR-seq was available for about 27 patients, at least one posttreatment blood collection was obtained for around 25 patients, and tumor TCR-seq was available for around 25 patients. An exploratory multi-omic analysis was conducted of the somatic, immune and clinical correlates of response to PD-L1 blockade with atezolizumab in urothelial cancer. Study-wide conclusions, independent of this receptor: Greater expansion of tumor-associated TCR clones in peripheral blood 3 weeks after the start of treatment was observed in patients with durable benefit (n ≈ 22, p = 0.022). Because the sample size was small (n of about 29) and many exploratory analyses were performed, the results are intended to be hypothesis-generating. Improved progression-free and overall survival was associated with having pretreatment peripheral blood TCR clonality below the median.

About this clone itself: It lacks a known antigen. No clone much larger than this one lies a single base away; base qualities are absent.

To estimate absolute template abundance from read counts, synthetic TCR analog templates were spiked into each PCR. TCRbeta CDR3 regions were amplified from genomic DNA with bias-controlled V and J gene primers using the immunoSEQ assay. Rearranged TCRbeta segments were sequenced at approximately 20X coverage. As for the original processing: Sequencing errors were corrected by clustering and CDR3s were annotated against IMGT to assign V, D and J genes. Only productive TCRbeta rearrangements were used in downstream analyses, excluding out-of-frame or stop-codon sequences. To compute clonality, Shannon entropy was normalized by the log of the number of unique productive sequences and then subtracted from one. Fisher's exact test with Benjamini-Hochberg correction, at a threshold of adjusted p below 0.01, was used to find clones that differed between time points or between blood and tumor. TCRdb took over this immuneACCESS table, retaining in-frame rearrangements with V and J assigned. Such tables are incomplete; in checked studies, under half of the missing clones stem from an unresolved V gene, and the remainder is unexplained. That table gives V, J and clone size, and the DNA gave D and trimming. This sample comprises roughly 40,000 clones, over 75% of them detected only once. The ten largest clonotypes hold roughly 25% of the sample.

This specimen's time point label, interpreted: pretreatment peripheral blood. The Qiagen DNeasy Blood extraction kit was used to purify genomic DNA from total PBMCs and from tumor samples. PBMCs were collected pretreatment and during treatment, and were isolated and stored as previously described. The CDR3 goes from the cysteine to the phenylalanine over 14 residues. The only DNA kept is the CDR3, 42 bases in frame from the first base. The V end gives up 2 bases and the J end 5 bases, leaving 1 base in the junction not matched to a gene. CDR1 is given as MNHEY and CDR2 as SMNVEV, both from the germline V gene (reference sequence).

The starting material was PBMCs, obtained around atezolizumab (anti-PD-L1) treatment. The sequence derives from a donor over 35 with urothelial cancer. Recombination linked TRBV27 to TRBJ1-2, and 11 bases in between align with TRBD1. The sequence in DNA is TGTGCCAGCAGTTTAGGGACAGGGGGGTATGGCTACACCTTC. This gives the protein CASSLGTGGYGYTF.